This passage covers 19 T cell receptor beta chains from one sample sequenced in a study of shared clonotypes between healthy human individuals. Sequencing was performed with immunoSEQ multiplex PCR; in TCRdb, only in-frame clones are kept and a portion is missing. This table has under 80,000 clones, 60% to 65% appearing once. The material sequenced was memory CD8+ T cells sorted from blood. Subset defined: CD45RO+ cells pooled with CCR7-negative TemRA cells. Receptors originate from a man younger than 45 in good health.

J is TRBJ1-5 and V is TRBV7-8, with D possibly matching TRBD1 (6 bases). CDR1 is SGHVS, CDR2 FQNEAQ, per germline. Trimming removed 2 bases from V and 7 bases from J, with 15 bases in between. The CDR3 loop spans 15 amino acids. The CDR3 loop reads CASSLFGGGGQPQHF. The DNA for the CDR3 is TGTGCCAGCAGCTTATTTGGCGGGGGCGGCCAGCCCCAGCATTTT.

The chain carries TRBV28 and TRBJ2-7, with 9 bases aligning to TRBD2. J was trimmed by 1 base and V by 7 bases; bases with no gene match: 11. CDR1 MDHEN and CDR2 SYDVKM come from the germline V gene. The CDR3 extends over 16 amino acids. Here the CDR3 reads CASTHTGTSWSYEQYF. CDR3 coding DNA: TGTGCCAGCACCCATACCGGGACTAGCTGGTCCTACGAGCAGTACTTC.

This clone was seen a handful of times. The V gene is TRBV11-2, the J gene TRBJ1-2, with D unclear. The V gene lost 8 bases and the J gene lost 0 bases, with 7 bases spanning the gap. Per the germline V gene, CDR1 is SGHAT and CDR2 is FQNNGV. The CDR3 is 12 amino acids. CDR3 DNA sequence: TGTGCCAGCTCAGCGGCTAACTATGGCTACACCTTC. It is translated as CASSAANYGYTF.

V usage is TRBV9 and J usage is TRBJ2-6; D uncertain. The V end was cut by 1 base, the J end by 1 base, with 9 bases between. The germline V gene encodes CDR1 SGDLS and CDR2 YYNGEE. The CDR3 spans 16 residues. In DNA form, the CDR3 reads TGTGCCAGCAGCGTAAATATGTTATCTGGGGCCAACGTCCTGACTTTC. The encoded protein is CASSVNMLSGANVLTF.

The chain links TRBV27 to TRBJ2-1, with a tentative D call TRBD1 (6 bases). V dropped 4 bases and J dropped 6 bases, with 13 bases sitting between them. This CDR3 spans 14 amino acids. In germline, CDR1 is MNHEY, CDR2 SMNVEV (reference sequence). CDR3: CASSSHRVGNEQFF. The CDR3 nucleotides are TGTGCCAGCAGTTCCCACAGGGTGGGCAATGAGCAGTTCTTC.

This clone is termed medium-sized. Compared with germline, one end of the junction differs, possibly owing to a read error. The genes are TRBV25-1 and TRBJ1-3; D remains unclear. The length of the CDR3 is 11 residues. Germline lookup yields CDR1 MGHDK and CDR2 SYGVNS. The CDR3 loop is CASTPGDTIYF. The DNA of the CDR3 is TGTGCCAGCACCCCTGGAGACACCATATATTTT.

The CDR3 bases are TGTGCCAGCAGCTTAGCGGCGGGACAGGGACAAGAGACCCAGTACTTC. Residues: CASSLAAGQGQETQYF. V usage is TRBV7-9 and J usage is TRBJ2-5; TRBD1 aligns across 9 bases. The germline V gene has CDR1 SEHNR and CDR2 FQNEAQ (reference sequence). V lost 0 bases and J lost 2; bases outside the gene matches: 4. This CDR3 region has 16 residues.

The chain joins TRBV6-5 to TRBJ1-2, with 11 bases lining up with TRBD1. V shed 7 bases, J shed 4 bases, and the junction held 5 bases outside the gene matches. Per the germline V gene, CDR1 is MNHEY and CDR2 is SVGAGI. The CDR3 is 14 residues long. The CDR3 region is CASTRTGGAYGYTF. The CDR3 nucleotides read TGTGCCAGCACCCGGACAGGGGGCGCCTATGGCTACACCTTC.

The rearrangement joins TRBV7-2 to TRBJ2-5; 9 positions match TRBD2. CDR3 length: 16 residues. Germline-derived CDR1 and CDR2 are SGHTA and FQGNSA. V trimming: 6 bases; J trimming: 5 bases; junction bases outside the gene matches: 13. CDR3 nucleotides: TGTGCCAGCAGTTCAGGGGGACTAGCCCCAGGGGAGACCCAGTACTTC. This encodes CASSSGGLAPGETQYF.

The chain recombines TRBV27 with TRBJ2-1; D is unresolved. The germline CDR1 and CDR2 sequences are MNHEY and SMNVEV (reference sequence). V lost 5 bases and J lost 5, with 13 bases in between. The CDR3 covers 14 residues. The CDR3 bases are TGTGCCAGCAGTAGACCTAAGGCCAACAATGAGCAGTTCTTC. Its translation: CASSRPKANNEQFF.

As for this clone: The conserved final phenylalanine or tryptophan is absent from the CDR3, which likely points to a read error. Because the CDR3's place on the DNA is in doubt, the DNA is left out and the CDR3 is given as listed by TCRdb. The chain has TRBV5-4 and TRBJ2-7. The CDR3 has 12 amino acids, counting both end residues. Germline CDR1 SGHNT, CDR2 YYREEE (reference sequence). This chain's CDR3 is CASSLASGPPEA.

This rearrangement joins TRBV4-3 to TRBJ2-1; 11 bases line up with TRBD2. The CDR3 spans 16 residues. V lost 1 base and J lost 6; bases outside the gene matches: 5. Germline V gene data show CDR1 as LGHNA and CDR2 as YSLEER. The CDR3 is CASSQGTGTSGNEQFF. The CDR3 DNA follows: TGCGCCAGCAGCCAAGGAACCGGGACTAGCGGCAATGAGCAGTTCTTC.

The V call is TRBV2, the J call TRBJ2-1; D remains ambiguous. Looked up from germline, CDR1 is SNHLY and CDR2 is FYNNEI. V was trimmed by 3 bases and J by 8 bases, leaving 14 bases between them. The CDR3 is 14 residues long. The CDR3 DNA reads TGTGCCAGCAGTGACTTGGGATATACGTATGAGCAGTTCTTC. Its translation: CASSDLGYTYEQFF.

V and J are TRBV7-9 and TRBJ2-1; D gene unclear. The CDR3 has 13 amino acids. V was trimmed by 8 bases and J by 3 bases, leaving 11 bases between them. CDR1 is SEHNR, CDR2 FQNEAQ, per germline (reference sequence). The CDR3 loop reads CASLLDLYNEQFF. The CDR3 DNA reads TGTGCCAGCCTACTGGACCTCTACAATGAGCAGTTCTTC.

This sequence joins TRBV7-2 and TRBJ1-2; 9 bases are a match to TRBD1. The V segment lost 5 bases and the J segment 6 bases; nucleotides outside the gene matches: 7. This CDR3 has 14 amino acids. CDR1 SGHTA and CDR2 FQGNSA come from the germline V gene. The CDR3 loop reads CASSQGTGIHGYTF. The CDR3 coding sequence is TGTGCCAGCAGCCAGGGGACAGGGATCCATGGCTACACCTTC.

This clone occurred many times. The V and J genes are TRBV10-1 and TRBJ2-7; 9 bases agree with TRBD1. Trimming at V came to 7 bases and at J to 4 bases, leaving 5 bases not matched to a gene. This CDR3 has 13 amino acids. CDR1 WNHNN and CDR2 SYGVQD come from the germline V gene (reference sequence). CDR3 residues: CASIGTGRYEQYF. The CDR3, as DNA: TGCGCCAGCATTGGGACAGGGAGATACGAGCAGTACTTC.

The V gene is TRBV4-1, the J gene TRBJ2-2; the D is unclear. Trimming stripped 3 bases from V and 5 bases from J, with 13 bases between. Germline V CDR1 and CDR2: MGHRA, YSYEKL. This CDR3 comprises 15 residues. The CDR3 region is CASSHLWQSTGELFF. The CDR3 region has the DNA TGCGCCAGCAGCCACTTGTGGCAGTCAACCGGGGAGCTGTTTTTT.

This clone was picked up a small number of times. The chain joins TRBV25-1 to TRBJ2-5, with 9 nucleotides matching TRBD1. This CDR3 has 17 residues. With V trimmed by 6 bases and J by 1 base, 12 bases remained unmatched. CDR1 is MGHDK and CDR2 is SYGVNS in the germline V gene. DNA for the CDR3: TGTGCCAGCAGCGCCAAGGGACAGGGAGGGAGCCAAGAGACCCAGTACTTC. Amino acids: CASSAKGQGGSQETQYF.

The chain carries TRBV28 and TRBJ2-2; the D is unclear. The V and J ends lost 2 bases and 6 bases respectively, with 10 bases between them. The V gene's germline CDR1 is MDHEN and CDR2 SYDVKM. The CDR3 has 14 amino acids. CDR3 loop: CASSLGSSPGELFF. The CDR3 DNA sequence: TGTGCCAGCAGTTTAGGGTCGTCCCCCGGGGAGCTGTTTTTT.